The TCR beta chain under discussion was sequenced for a study of human T cells and chemical hapten exposure (dated by TCRdb to the early 2020s). Some background on the complete study: Libraries were pooled for sequencing, and variation in per-sample TCR yields was attributed mainly to small differences in library volumes within the pool. This study followed changes in the peripheral blood TCR repertoire in vivo during primary and secondary sensitization of alopecia patients to the hapten diphenylcyclopropenone (DPC). Each blood RNA sample was used to sequence both TCR alpha and TCR beta chains. Broader findings and caveats from the paper: DPC sensitization did not change how many TCRs were above 1 in 1000 frequency, and no evidence was found of alterations in global repertoire structure. After repeated subsampling, changes were observed in the strength of the expansion versus patch-test correlation and in the threshold at which the correlation became significant.

Unfractionated whole blood was collected in Tempus Blood RNA tubes, and total RNA was extracted from that blood. A few healthy volunteers were used as TCR sequencing controls and were bled at day 0, 2 weeks and 6 weeks. V is shortened by 4 bases, J by 2 bases, and the region joining them spans 12 bases. The CDR3 holds 15 amino acids from the cysteine to the phenylalanine. Here the CDR3 DNA is all that survives: 45 bases in frame from base 1. The method behind the library was 5' RACE. These reads were obtained on an Illumina MiSeq. During library preparation, unique molecular identifiers were attached to individual cDNA molecules so that TCRs could be counted in a quantitative, reproducible way. As for how the authors treated the data: A median of roughly 99,000 TCRs per sample was observed, with a range of about 23,224 to 700,000. The Decombinator software suite was used to annotate the V, J and CDR3 of the TCR reads. For PS versus PT1 abundance plots, all samples were subsampled to the same number of TCRs (28,000). TCRs were defined as expanded if absent before sensitization and observed at least eight times at the 2-week time point. The public reads were reprocessed in TCRdb via fastp at Q25 and MiXCR, keeping in-frame beta chains. When rows share a CDR3 protein, they turn into one entry using the most common DNA and genes. The V and J calls, along with clone size, are taken from TCRdb and not from the paper's own processing. The sample has about 140,000 distinct CDR3 sequences on record, 4.1% of them singletons. The ten largest account for over 1.2% of the sample.

This clonotype was recorded at least ten times. Which antigen it targets is not known. Base qualities are not provided; no much larger clone lies one nucleotide away. The receptor was isolated from a female donor in good health. The chain uses TRBV12-3 or TRBV12-4 and TRBJ1-5; a weak D assignment points to TRBD1 (6 bases agree). At the DNA level, the sequence is TGTGCCAGCAGTTCCAGGGGAGTGGGCAATCAGCCCCAGCATTTT. The resulting protein is CASSSRGVGNQPQHF.